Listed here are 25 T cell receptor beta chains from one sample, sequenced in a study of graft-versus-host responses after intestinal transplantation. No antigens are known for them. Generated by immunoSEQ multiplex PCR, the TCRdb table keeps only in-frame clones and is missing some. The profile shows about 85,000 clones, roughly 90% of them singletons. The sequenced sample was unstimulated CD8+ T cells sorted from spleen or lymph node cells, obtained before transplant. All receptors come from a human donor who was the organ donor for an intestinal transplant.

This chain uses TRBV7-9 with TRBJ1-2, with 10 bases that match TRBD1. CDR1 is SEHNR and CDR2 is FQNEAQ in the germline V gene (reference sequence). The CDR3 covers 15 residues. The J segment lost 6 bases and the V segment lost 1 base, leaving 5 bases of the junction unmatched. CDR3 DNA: TGTGCCAGCAGCTTAGGACAGGGGGCAAATGATGGCTACACCTTC. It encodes CASSLGQGANDGYTF. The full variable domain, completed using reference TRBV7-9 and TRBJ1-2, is DTGVSQNPRHKITKRGQNVTFRCDPISEHNRLYWYRQTLGQGPEFLTYFQNEAQLEKSRLLSDRFSAERPKGSFSTLEIQRTEQGDSAMYLCASSLGQGANDGYTFGSGTRLTVV.

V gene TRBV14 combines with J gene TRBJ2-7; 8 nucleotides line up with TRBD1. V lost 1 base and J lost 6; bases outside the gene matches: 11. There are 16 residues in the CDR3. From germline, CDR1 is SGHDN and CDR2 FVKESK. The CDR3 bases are TGTGCCAGCAGCCAAGGGACAGGGTACCTAGTAAGCGAGCAGTACTTC. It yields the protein CASSQGTGYLVSEQYF.

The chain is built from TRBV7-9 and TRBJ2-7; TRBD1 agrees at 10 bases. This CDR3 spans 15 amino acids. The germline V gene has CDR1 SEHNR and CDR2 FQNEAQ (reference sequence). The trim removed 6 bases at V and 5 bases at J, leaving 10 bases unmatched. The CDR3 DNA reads TGTGCCAGCAGAAATCCGGGACAGGGGTTCCACGAGCAGTACTTC. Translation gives CASRNPGQGFHEQYF.

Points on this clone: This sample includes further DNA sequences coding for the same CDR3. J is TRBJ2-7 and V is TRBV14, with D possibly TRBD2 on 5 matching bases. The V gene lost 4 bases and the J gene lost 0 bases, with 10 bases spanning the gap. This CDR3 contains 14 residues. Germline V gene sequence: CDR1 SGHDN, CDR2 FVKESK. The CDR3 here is CASSPGENSYEQYF. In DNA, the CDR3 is TGTGCCAGCAGCCCCGGGGAGAACTCCTACGAGCAGTACTTC.

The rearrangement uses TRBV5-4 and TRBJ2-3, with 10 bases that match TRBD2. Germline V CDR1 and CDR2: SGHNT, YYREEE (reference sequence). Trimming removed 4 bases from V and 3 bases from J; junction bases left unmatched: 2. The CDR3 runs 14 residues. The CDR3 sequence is CASSLGLATDTQYF. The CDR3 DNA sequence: TGTGCCAGCAGCCTGGGACTAGCGACAGATACGCAGTATTTT.

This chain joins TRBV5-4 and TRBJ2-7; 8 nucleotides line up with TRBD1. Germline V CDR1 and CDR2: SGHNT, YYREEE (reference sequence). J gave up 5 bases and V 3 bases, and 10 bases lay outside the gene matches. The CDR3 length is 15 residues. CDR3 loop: CASSSGTGTEDEQYF. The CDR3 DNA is TGTGCCAGCAGCTCCGGGACAGGTACGGAGGACGAGCAGTACTTC.

The CDR3 DNA reads as TGTGCCATCAGTGAGTCGGCGGACGAGTCCTACGAGCAGTACTTC. It codes for CAISESADESYEQYF. The chain joins TRBV10-3 to TRBJ2-7; D is unclear. Germline loops: CDR1 ENHRY, CDR2 SYGVKD. This CDR3 has 15 residues. The V and J ends lost 0 bases and 1 base respectively, with 10 bases between them.

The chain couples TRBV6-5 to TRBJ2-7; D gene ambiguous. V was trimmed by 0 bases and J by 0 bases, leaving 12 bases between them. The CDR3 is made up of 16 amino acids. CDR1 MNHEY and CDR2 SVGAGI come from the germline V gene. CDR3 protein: CASSYSGRPPSYEQYF. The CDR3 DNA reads TGTGCCAGCAGTTACTCTGGGCGCCCGCCCTCCTACGAGCAGTACTTC.

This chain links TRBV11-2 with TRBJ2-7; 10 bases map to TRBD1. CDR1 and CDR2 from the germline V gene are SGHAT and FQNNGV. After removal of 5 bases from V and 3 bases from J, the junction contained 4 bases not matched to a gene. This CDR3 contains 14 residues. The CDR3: CASSPDRGHYEQYF. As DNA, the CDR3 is TGTGCCAGCAGCCCTGACAGGGGGCACTACGAGCAGTACTTC.

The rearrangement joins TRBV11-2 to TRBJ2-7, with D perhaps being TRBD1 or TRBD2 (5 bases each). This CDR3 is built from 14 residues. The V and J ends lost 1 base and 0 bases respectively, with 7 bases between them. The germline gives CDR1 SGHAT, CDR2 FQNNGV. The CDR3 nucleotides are TGTGCCAGCAGCTTAGGGGGGAGCTCCTACGAGCAGTACTTC. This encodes CASSLGGSSYEQYF.

In DNA, the CDR3 is TGTGCCAGCTATTCGGCAGGACAGGGGATGTACGAGCAGTACTTC. It encodes CASYSAGQGMYEQYF. This rearrangement joins TRBV6-1 to TRBJ2-7; 9 positions agree with TRBD1. The V gene's germline CDR1 is MNHNS and CDR2 SASEGT. The CDR3 consists of 15 residues. The ends lost 8 bases at V and 4 bases at J; junction bases unmatched: 12.

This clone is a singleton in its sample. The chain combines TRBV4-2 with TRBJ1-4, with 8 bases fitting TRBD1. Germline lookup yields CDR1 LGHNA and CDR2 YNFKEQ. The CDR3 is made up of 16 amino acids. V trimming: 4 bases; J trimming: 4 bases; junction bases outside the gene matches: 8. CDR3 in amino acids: CASSPDREGGNEKLFF. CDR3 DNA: TGTGCCAGCAGCCCGGACAGGGAAGGGGGTAATGAAAAACTGTTTTTT.

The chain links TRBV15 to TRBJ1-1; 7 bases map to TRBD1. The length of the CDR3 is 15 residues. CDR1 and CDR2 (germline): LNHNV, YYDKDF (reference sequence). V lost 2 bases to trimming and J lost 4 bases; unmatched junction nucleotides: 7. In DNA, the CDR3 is TGTGCCACCAGCAGACTAAGGACAGGACTCACTGAAGCTTTCTTT. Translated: CATSRLRTGLTEAFF.

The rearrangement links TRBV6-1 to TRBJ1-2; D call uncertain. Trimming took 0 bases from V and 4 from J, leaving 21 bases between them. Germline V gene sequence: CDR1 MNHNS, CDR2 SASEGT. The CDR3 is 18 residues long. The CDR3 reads CASSEALGSIAPSYGYTF. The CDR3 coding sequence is TGTGCCAGCAGTGAAGCGTTGGGCAGCATCGCACCTTCCTATGGCTACACCTTC.

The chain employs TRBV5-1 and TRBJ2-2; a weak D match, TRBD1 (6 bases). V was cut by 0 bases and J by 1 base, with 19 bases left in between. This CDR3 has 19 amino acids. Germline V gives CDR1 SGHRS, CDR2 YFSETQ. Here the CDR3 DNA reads TGCGCCAGCAGCTTGGAAGAGGTGTGGCAGGGGCAGAACACCGGGGAGCTGTTTTTT. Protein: CASSLEEVWQGQNTGELFF.

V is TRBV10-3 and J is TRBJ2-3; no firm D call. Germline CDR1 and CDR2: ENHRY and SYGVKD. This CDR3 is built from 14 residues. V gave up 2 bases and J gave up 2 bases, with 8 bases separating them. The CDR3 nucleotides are TGTGCCATCAGTGAGACGACAACCACAGATACGCAGTATTTT. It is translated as CAISETTTTDTQYF.

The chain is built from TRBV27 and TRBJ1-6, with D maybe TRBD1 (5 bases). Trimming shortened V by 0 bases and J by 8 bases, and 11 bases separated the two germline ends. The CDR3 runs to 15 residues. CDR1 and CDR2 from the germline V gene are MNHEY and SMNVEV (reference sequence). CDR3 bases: TGTGCCAGCAGTTTATCGATTGGGGCGGATTCACCCCTCCACTTT. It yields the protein CASSLSIGADSPLHF.

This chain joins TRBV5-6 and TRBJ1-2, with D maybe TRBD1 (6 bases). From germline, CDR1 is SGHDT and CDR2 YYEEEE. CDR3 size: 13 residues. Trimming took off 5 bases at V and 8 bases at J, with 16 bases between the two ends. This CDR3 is CASSEQGLEGYTF. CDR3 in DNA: TGTGCCAGCAGTGAACAGGGTTTAGAGGGCTACACCTTC.

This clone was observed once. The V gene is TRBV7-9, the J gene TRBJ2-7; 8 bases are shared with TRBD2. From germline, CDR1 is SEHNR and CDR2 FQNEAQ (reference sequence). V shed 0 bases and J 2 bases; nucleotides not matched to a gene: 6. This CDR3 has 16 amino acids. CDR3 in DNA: TGTGCCAGCAGCTTAGCCGGGACTAGTTTTACCTACGAGCAGTACTTC. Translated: CASSLAGTSFTYEQYF.

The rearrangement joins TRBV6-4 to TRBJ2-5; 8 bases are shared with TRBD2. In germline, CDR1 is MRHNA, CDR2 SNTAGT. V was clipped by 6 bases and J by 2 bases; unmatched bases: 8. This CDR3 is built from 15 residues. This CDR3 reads CASSEEAGGQETQYF. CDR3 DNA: TGTGCCAGCAGCGAGGAGGCGGGGGGACAAGAGACCCAGTACTTC.

CDR3 residues: CASRVLNEQFF. CDR3 DNA sequence: TGTGCCAGCAGGGTCTTAAATGAGCAGTTCTTC. The rearrangement uses TRBV27 and TRBJ2-1; unclear D gene. The germline V gene encodes CDR1 MNHEY and CDR2 SMNVEV (reference sequence). The V end was cut by 6 bases, the J end by 7 bases, with 7 bases between. There are 11 residues in the CDR3.

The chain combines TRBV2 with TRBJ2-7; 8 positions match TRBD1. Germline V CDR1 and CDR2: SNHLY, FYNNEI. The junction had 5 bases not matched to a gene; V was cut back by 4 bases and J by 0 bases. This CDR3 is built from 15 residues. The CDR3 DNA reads TGTGCCAGCAGTGGGACAGGGCCCAACTCCTACGAGCAGTACTTC. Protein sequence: CASSGTGPNSYEQYF.

Here the CDR3 reads CASSLGSYEQYF. The CDR3 DNA follows: TGTGCCAGCAGCTTAGGTTCCTACGAGCAGTACTTC. This chain connects TRBV7-9 to TRBJ2-5; D unresolved. The J call may be faulty, since TRBJ2-7 better matches the DNA end. Germline V gene sequence: CDR1 SEHNR, CDR2 FQNEAQ (reference sequence). This CDR3 is 12 amino acids long.

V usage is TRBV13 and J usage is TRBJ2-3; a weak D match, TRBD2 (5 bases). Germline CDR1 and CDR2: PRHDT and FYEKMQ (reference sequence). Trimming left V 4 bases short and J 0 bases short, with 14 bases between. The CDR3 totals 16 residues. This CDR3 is CASSSEGSYSTDTQYF. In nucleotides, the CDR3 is TGTGCCAGCAGCTCCGAGGGCAGTTATAGCACAGATACGCAGTATTTT.

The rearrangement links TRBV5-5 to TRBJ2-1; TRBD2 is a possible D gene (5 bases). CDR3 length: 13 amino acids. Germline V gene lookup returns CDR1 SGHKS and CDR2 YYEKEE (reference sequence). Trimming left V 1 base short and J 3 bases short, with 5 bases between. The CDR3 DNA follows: TGTGCCAGCAGCTTGACTAGCTACAATGAGCAGTTCTTC. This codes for CASSLTSYNEQFF.